Listed below are T cell receptor beta chains from one sample, sequenced in a study of blood T cell repertoires in COVID-19. Assay: immunoSEQ multiplex PCR; the TCRdb copy retains only in-frame clones and omits some. The top ten hold 18% of the sample, which has some 94,000 clones, around 85% seen once. The sample taken for sequencing was peripheral blood. These receptor sequences come from a woman aged 60-70 years with COVID-19, enrolled during active disease. The CDR3 runs from the conserved cysteine through the conserved F or W. A D gene is named only where the DNA matches it firmly. Only some rows state a clone size, as once, few, many or a class for expanded clones.

CDR3,DNA,J,D,size,V
CASGPDRQREQFF,TGTGCTAGTGGTCCGGACAGGCAGCGGGAGCAGTTCTTC,TRBJ2-1,TRBD1,-,TRBV12-5
CASSPAQGYYGYTF,TGTGCCAGCTCACCAGCACAGGGGTACTATGGCTACACCTTC,TRBJ1-2,TRBD1,-,TRBV18
CASSQDHRAGVYGYTF,TGCGCCAGCAGCCAAGATCATAGGGCAGGGGTCTATGGCTACACCTTC,TRBJ1-2,-,-,TRBV4-3
CASSDRGSVSETQYF,TGTGCCAGCAGTGACAGGGGTTCGGTTTCGGAGACCCAGTACTTC,TRBJ2-5,TRBD1,-,TRBV28
CASSSQGGGYTF,TGTGCCAGCAGTTCCCAAGGCGGTGGCTACACCTTC,TRBJ1-2,-,-,TRBV6-6
CASSPRGQGLGEQFF,TGTGCCAGCTCACCACGCGGACAGGGGTTGGGTGAGCAGTTCTTC,TRBJ2-1,TRBD1,-,TRBV18
CASSPGTSGGVNEQFF,TGTGCCAGCAGCCCCGGCACTAGCGGGGGGGTTAATGAGCAGTTCTTC,TRBJ2-1,TRBD2,-,TRBV11-3
CASSPRTGPYYGYTF,TGTGCCAGCAGCCCCAGGACAGGGCCATACTATGGCTACACCTTC,TRBJ1-2,TRBD1,-,TRBV7-2
CASSQPYRATGELFF,TGTGCCAGCAGCCAACCCTACAGGGCGACCGGGGAGCTGTTTTTT,TRBJ2-2,-,-,TRBV4-2
CASIFGGDNSPLHF,TGTGCCAGCATCTTTGGGGGGGATAATTCACCCCTCCACTTT,TRBJ1-6,-,-,TRBV2
CASSYRRQGRGETQYF,TGTGCCAGCAGCTACCGGAGGCAGGGGCGGGGGGAGACCCAGTACTTC,TRBJ2-5,-,-,TRBV7-2
CASSLSVNTEAFF,TGCGCCAGCAGCTTGTCGGTGAACACTGAAGCTTTCTTT,TRBJ1-1,-,-,TRBV5-1
CASSLDHGIQYF,TGCGCCAGCAGCTTGGATCACGGCATTCAGTACTTC,TRBJ2-4,-,-,TRBV5-1
CASTKQGNTEAFF,TGTGCCAGCACGAAACAGGGTAACACTGAAGCTTTCTTT,TRBJ1-1,-,-,TRBV6-6
CASSYVSRAEAFF,TGTGCCAGCAGTTACGTTTCCAGGGCTGAAGCTTTCTTT,TRBJ1-1,-,-,TRBV6-5
CSVGTDRGREQYF,TGCAGCGTTGGGACGGACAGGGGGCGCGAGCAGTACTTC,TRBJ2-7,TRBD1,-,TRBV29-1
CASMGLAGAFSYEQYF,TGCGCCAGCATGGGACTAGCGGGGGCCTTCTCCTACGAGCAGTACTTC,TRBJ2-7,TRBD2,-,TRBV10-2
CASSLSRSTDTQYF,TGTGCCAGCAGTCTTAGTCGTTCCACAGATACGCAGTATTTT,TRBJ2-3,-,-,TRBV7-3
CASSLRQAGATDTQYF,TGTGCCAGCAGCTTACGGCAAGCGGGGGCGACAGATACGCAGTATTTT,TRBJ2-3,TRBD2,once,TRBV7-2
CASTERTRDQPQHF,TGTGCCAGCACCGAACGGACACGAGATCAGCCCCAGCATTTT,TRBJ1-5,-,-,TRBV6-6
CASSYSQQNYGYTF,TGTGCCAGCAGTTACTCCCAACAGAACTATGGCTACACCTTC,TRBJ1-2,-,-,TRBV6-5
CASAVWGKPWEQYF,TGTGCCAGCGCCGTCTGGGGCAAACCTTGGGAGCAGTACTTC,TRBJ2-7,-,few,TRBV5-6
CATRIKGGLWNTIYF,TGTGCCACTAGGATTAAAGGGGGCCTCTGGAACACCATATATTTT,TRBJ1-3,TRBD1,-,TRBV19
CASSPRTEWDTEAFF,TGTGCCAGCTCACCTCGGACAGAATGGGACACTGAAGCTTTCTTT,TRBJ1-1,-,-,TRBV18
CASSFEGYGYTF,TGTGCCAGCAGCTTCGAGGGTTATGGCTACACCTTC,TRBJ1-2,-,-,TRBV7-9
CASSPRGGASYEQYF,TGTGCCAGCTCACCACGGGGAGGGGCGAGTTACGAGCAGTACTTC,TRBJ2-7,TRBD2,-,TRBV18
CASRPGTGSGANVLTF,TGTGCCAGTAGGCCGGGGACAGGGTCTGGGGCCAACGTCCTGACTTTC,TRBJ2-6,TRBD1,-,TRBV19
CASSQQSGTAVQETQYF,TGTGCCAGCAGCCAACAATCCGGGACAGCGGTCCAAGAGACCCAGTACTTC,TRBJ2-5,TRBD1,-,TRBV4-2
CASSRGALGYTF,TGTGCCAGCTCCCGGGGAGCCCTGGGCTACACCTTC,TRBJ1-2,-,-,TRBV18
CASSIFRGHQNTEAFF,TGTGCCAGTAGTATCTTCAGGGGACACCAGAACACTGAAGCTTTCTTT,TRBJ1-1,-,-,TRBV19
CASSPSGDESSYNEQFF,TGTGCCAGCAGCCCCAGCGGAGACGAGAGCTCCTACAATGAGCAGTTCTTC,TRBJ2-1,-,-,TRBV3-1/TRBV3-2
CASSQRQGGQPQHF,TGCGCCAGCAGCCAGCGACAGGGTGGGCAGCCCCAGCATTTT,TRBJ1-5,TRBD1,-,TRBV4-1
CASSLARGAGGSYEQYF,TGTGCCAGCAGCTTGGCCCGAGGAGCGGGGGGCTCCTACGAGCAGTACTTC,TRBJ2-7,TRBD2,-,TRBV5-4
CASSGSHTDTQYF,TGTGCCAGCAGCGGGAGCCACACAGATACGCAGTATTTT,TRBJ2-3,-,-,TRBV9
CASSTNRQLNTEAFF,TGTGCCAGCAGTACTAACCGACAGTTGAACACTGAAGCTTTCTTT,TRBJ1-1,-,-,TRBV6-2/TRBV6-3
CASSRRQGGSNQPQHF,TGTGCCAGCAGCCGGCGACAGGGGGGGAGCAATCAGCCCCAGCATTTT,TRBJ1-5,TRBD1,few,TRBV7-4
CASSREWGPYEQYF,TGTGCCAGCAGCCGAGAGTGGGGGCCATACGAGCAGTACTTC,TRBJ2-7,-,-,TRBV7-9
CASSSVPNLRNEQFF,TGTGCCAGCAGTTCGGTGCCAAACCTCCGGAATGAGCAGTTCTTC,TRBJ2-1,-,-,TRBV27
CAWSRTATGELFF,TGTGCCTGGTCCCGAACAGCCACCGGGGAGCTGTTTTTT,TRBJ2-2,-,-,TRBV30
CASSVGQGAGNTIYF,TGTGCCAGCAGCGTAGGGCAGGGGGCTGGAAACACCATATATTTT,TRBJ1-3,TRBD1,-,TRBV9
CASSESNLGTGSNTGELFF,TGCGCCAGCAGTGAGTCGAATCTCGGGACAGGTTCGAACACCGGGGAGCTGTTTTTT,TRBJ2-2,TRBD1,-,TRBV10-1